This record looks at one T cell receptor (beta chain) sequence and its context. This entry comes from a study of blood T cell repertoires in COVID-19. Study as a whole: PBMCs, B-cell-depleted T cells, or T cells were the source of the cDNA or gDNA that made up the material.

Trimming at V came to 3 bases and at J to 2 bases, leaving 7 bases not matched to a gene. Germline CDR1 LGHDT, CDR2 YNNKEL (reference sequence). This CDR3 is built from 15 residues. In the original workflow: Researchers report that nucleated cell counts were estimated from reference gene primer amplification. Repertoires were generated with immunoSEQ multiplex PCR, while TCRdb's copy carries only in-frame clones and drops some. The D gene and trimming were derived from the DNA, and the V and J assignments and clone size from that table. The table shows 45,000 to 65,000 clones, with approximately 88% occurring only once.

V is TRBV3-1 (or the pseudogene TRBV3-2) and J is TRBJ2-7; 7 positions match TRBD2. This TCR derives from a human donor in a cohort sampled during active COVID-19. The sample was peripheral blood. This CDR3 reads CASSQGTTRPYEQYF. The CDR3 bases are TGTGCCAGCAGCCAGGGGACTACACGGCCCTACGAGCAGTACTTC.